One sample yielded the 5 T cell receptor beta chains listed below, sequenced in a study of tumor-infiltrating lymphocytes in primary liver carcinoma. The approximately 17-32 mg bulk tissue piece was not sorted before simultaneous RNA and DNA extraction. From around 500 ng total RNA, TCR beta cDNA was generated with a primer in the constant region. Construction of TCR beta libraries relied on three successive nested multiplex PCR rounds employing slightly modified ARM-PCR. Investigators reported that the first two PCR rounds, at approximately 11 cycles each, used TRBV1-TRBV30 forward primers with a C-beta reverse primer. One entry per CDR3 protein, called by TCRdb with MiXCR from the multiplex PCR reads. The sample yields some 110,000 distinct CDR3 sequences, 55% to 75% seen once. Material: liver tumor tissue from sampling region 3. Sample subset: tumor region T3, left-lateral pole. These receptors were taken from a woman in her fifties or sixties with primary liver carcinoma and hepatitis B virus infection.

As to this clonotype: A single base separates this from a much larger clone, so it may be a read error. This chain uses TRBV5-5 with TRBJ2-5; the D gene is possibly TRBD1 (6 bases). The CDR3 covers 14 residues. The germline V and J ends were trimmed by 4 bases and 5 bases, with 15 bases remaining between them. Germline CDR1 is SGHKS and CDR2 is YYEKEE (reference sequence). The CDR3 protein is CASSPRTVAETQYF. The DNA of the CDR3 is TGTGCCAGCAGCCCCCGGACAGTGGCGGAGACCCAGTACTTC.

In regard to this clonotype: Given a much more abundant clone one base away, this may be a read error. The V call is TRBV2, the J call TRBJ2-7, with D tentatively TRBD1 (5 bases). CDR1 and CDR2 (germline): SNHLY, FYNNEI. Trimming removed 4 bases from V and 3 bases from J, with 10 bases in between. The CDR3 totals 13 residues. CDR3 sequence: CASSVTGCYEQYF. The CDR3 DNA reads TGTGCCAGCAGTGTCACAGGCTGCTACGAGCAGTACTTC.

Comment on this clonotype: Compared with germline, one end of the junction differs, possibly owing to a read error. The chain couples TRBV4-1 to TRBJ2-7; D remains ambiguous. The CDR3 covers 15 residues. The germline gives CDR1 MGHRA, CDR2 YSYEKL. The CDR3 reads CASIQGSGRAYEQYF. The CDR3 region has the DNA TGCGCCAGCATCCAAGGGTCAGGAAGAGCCTACGAGCAGTACTTC.

The genes are TRBV11-3 and TRBJ2-5, with a weak D call TRBD1 (6 bases). V lost 9 bases, J lost 2 bases, and 22 bases lay in between. The CDR3 sequence is 16 residues long. The germline CDR1 and CDR2 sequences are SGHNT and YENEEA. CDR3 protein: CASSPPMGGQQETQYF. CDR3 DNA: TGTGCCAGTAGCCCCCCCATGGGCGGACAGCAAGAGACCCAGTACTTC.

This clonotype was seen once. Compared with germline, one end of the junction differs, possibly owing to a read error. The V call is TRBV29-1, the J call TRBJ2-1, with TRBD2 identical over 9 bases. Germline CDR1 and CDR2: SQVTM and ANQGSEA. CDR3 size: 13 residues. CDR3 sequence: CSTKAGGLGEQVF. The CDR3 coding sequence is TGCAGCACTAAAGCGGGAGGTCTCGGTGAGCAGGTCTTC.